The 2 T cell receptor beta chains below all came from one sample that was sequenced in a study of PD-L1 blockade in urothelial cancer. Time point in this sample: peripheral blood 6 weeks after treatment start. Data came from immunoSEQ multiplex PCR; TCRdb stores just in-frame clones and leaves some out. The sample includes 25,000 to 30,000 clones, 80% to 90% of them seen just once. This specimen was PBMCs, taken around atezolizumab (anti-PD-L1) treatment. The receptors were gathered from a man aged 65 to 85 with urothelial cancer.

The chain couples TRBV2 to TRBJ1-4; D remains ambiguous. This CDR3 is built from 15 residues. V was trimmed by 6 bases and J by 0 bases, leaving 11 bases between them. CDR1 and CDR2 (germline): SNHLY, FYNNEI. The CDR3 loop reads CASRQDGTTNEKLFF. The CDR3 DNA sequence: TGTGCCAGCAGGCAAGACGGGACAACTAATGAAAAACTGTTTTTT.

The chain has TRBV7-2 and TRBJ2-1, with 7 bases matching TRBD1. This CDR3 is 13 amino acids long. The trim removed 5 bases at V and 15 bases at J, leaving 13 bases unmatched. The germline gives CDR1 SGHTA, CDR2 FQGNSA. This chain's CDR3 is CASSTTNRGMLFF. CDR3 in DNA: TGTGCCAGCAGCACCACAAACAGGGGTATGCTGTTCTTC.